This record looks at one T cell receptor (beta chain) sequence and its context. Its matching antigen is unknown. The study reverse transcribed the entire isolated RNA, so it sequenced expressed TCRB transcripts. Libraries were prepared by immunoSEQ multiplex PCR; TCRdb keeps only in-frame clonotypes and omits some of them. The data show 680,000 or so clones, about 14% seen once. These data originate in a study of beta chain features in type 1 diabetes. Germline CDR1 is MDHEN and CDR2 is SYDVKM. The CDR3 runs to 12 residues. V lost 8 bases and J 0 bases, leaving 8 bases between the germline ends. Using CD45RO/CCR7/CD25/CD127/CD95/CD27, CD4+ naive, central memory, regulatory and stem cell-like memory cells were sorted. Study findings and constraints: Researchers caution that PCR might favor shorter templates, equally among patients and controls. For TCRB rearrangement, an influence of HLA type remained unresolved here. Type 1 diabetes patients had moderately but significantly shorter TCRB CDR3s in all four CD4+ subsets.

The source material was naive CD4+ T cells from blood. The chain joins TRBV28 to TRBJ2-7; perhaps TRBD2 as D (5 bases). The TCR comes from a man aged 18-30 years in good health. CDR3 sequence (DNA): TGTGCCAGCGAGGGTAGCTCCTACGAGCAGTACTTC. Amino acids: CASEGSSYEQYF.